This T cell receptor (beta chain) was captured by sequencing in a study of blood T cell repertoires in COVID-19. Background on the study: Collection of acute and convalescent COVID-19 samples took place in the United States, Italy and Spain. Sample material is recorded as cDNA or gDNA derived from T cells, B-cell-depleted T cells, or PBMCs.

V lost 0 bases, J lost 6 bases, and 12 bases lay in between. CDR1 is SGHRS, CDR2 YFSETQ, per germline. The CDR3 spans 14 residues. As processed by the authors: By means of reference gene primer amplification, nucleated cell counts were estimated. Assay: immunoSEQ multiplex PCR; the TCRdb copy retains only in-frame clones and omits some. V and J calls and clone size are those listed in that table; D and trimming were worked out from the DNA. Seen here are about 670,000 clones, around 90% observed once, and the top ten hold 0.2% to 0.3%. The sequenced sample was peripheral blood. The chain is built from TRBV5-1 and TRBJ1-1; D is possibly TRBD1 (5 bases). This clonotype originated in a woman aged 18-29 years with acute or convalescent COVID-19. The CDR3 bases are TGCGCCAGCAGCTTGGACGGGGGTTTTGCTGAAGCTTTCTTT. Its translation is CASSLDGGFAEAFF.